This T cell receptor (beta chain) was captured in a study of early T cells in non-severe SARS-CoV-2 infection. In the study overall: Sequencing used unsorted whole-blood bulk RNA, so chains lack pairing. Notes on the study in general: Reliance on VDJdb matching favored anti-spike CD8 responses; private and CD4 specificities were missed.

Individually, cDNA molecules had unique molecular identifiers attached to them. TCRdb processed the 5' RACE reads anew with MiXCR; each CDR3 protein has one entry. The sample lists fewer than 30,000 distinct CDR3 sequences, 5% to 6% occurring once. Trimming stripped 5 bases from V and 4 bases from J, with 9 bases between. Germline CDR1 is MDHEN and CDR2 is SYDVKM. The CDR3 spans 12 residues. A few counts support this clonotype. The antigen is unknown. The specimen sequenced was whole blood. This receptor was taken from an adult who was a healthcare worker with PCR-confirmed SARS-CoV-2 infection or an uninfected control (not recorded which). The chain has TRBV28 and TRBJ2-7; D is ambiguous. CDR3 bases: TGTGCCAGCAGTAAAAGGGATTACGAGCAGTACTTC. Protein: CASSKRDYEQYF. The full variable domain, completed using reference TRBV28 and TRBJ2-7, is DVKVTQSSRYLVKRTGEKVFLECVQDMDHENMFWYRQDPGLGLRLIYFSYDVKMKEKGDIPEGYSVSREKKERFSLILESASTNQTSMYLCASSKRDYEQYFGPGTRLTVT.